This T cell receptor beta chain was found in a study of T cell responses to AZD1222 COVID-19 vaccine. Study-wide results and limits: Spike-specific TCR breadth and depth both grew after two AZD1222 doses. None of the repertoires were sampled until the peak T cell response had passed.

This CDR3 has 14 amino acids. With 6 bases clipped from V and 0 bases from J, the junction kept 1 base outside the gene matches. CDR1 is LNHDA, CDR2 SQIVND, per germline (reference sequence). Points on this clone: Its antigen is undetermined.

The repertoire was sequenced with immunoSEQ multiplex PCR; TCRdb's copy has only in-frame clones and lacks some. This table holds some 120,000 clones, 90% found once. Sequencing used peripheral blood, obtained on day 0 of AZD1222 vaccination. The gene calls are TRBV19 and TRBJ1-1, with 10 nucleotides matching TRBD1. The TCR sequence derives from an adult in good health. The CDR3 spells CASRGTGVNTEAFF. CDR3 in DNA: TGTGCCAGTAGGGGGACAGGGGTGAACACTGAAGCTTTCTTT.